The 26 T cell receptor beta chains below all came from one sample that was sequenced in a study of blood T cell repertoires in COVID-19 (dated by TCRdb to the early 2020s). Library preparation was by the immunoSEQ multiplex PCR assay. TCRdb holds this immuneACCESS table with in-frame rearrangements only. Some clones are missing; in checked studies, unresolved V genes explain under half, and the rest has no known cause. Here the sample has fewer than 200,000 clones; roughly 86% occur a single time. The ten largest make up more than 1.5% of the sample. The sequenced material came from peripheral blood. These receptors all stem from a woman between 45 and 65 years old with acute or convalescent COVID-19.

The rearrangement links TRBV11-2 to TRBJ1-5; 8 bases align to TRBD1. Germline V lookup: CDR1 SGHAT, CDR2 FQNNGV. J was trimmed by 4 bases and V by 0 bases; bases with no gene match: 2. The CDR3 is 15 residues long. The CDR3 nucleotides read TGTGCCAGCAGCTTAGAGGGACAGGAAAATCAGCCCCAGCATTTT. Translation gives CASSLEGQENQPQHF.

V and J are TRBV6-5 and TRBJ2-7; tentative D call: TRBD2 (6 bases). Trimming cost V 2 bases and J 7 bases, with 9 bases left between them. In germline, CDR1 is MNHEY, CDR2 SVGAGI. The CDR3 length is 12 residues. The CDR3 DNA reads as TGTGCCAGCAGTTACAGCGCGGGGGAGCAGTACTTC. This sequence encodes CASSYSAGEQYF.

This chain links TRBV3-1 (or the pseudogene TRBV3-2) with TRBJ2-2; the D is unclear. V lost 0 bases, J lost 6 bases, and 8 bases lay in between. Germline V gene data show CDR1 as LGHDT and CDR2 as YNNKEL (reference sequence). CDR3 length: 14 amino acids. CDR3 sequence (DNA): TGTGCCAGCAGCCAAGATATGGGCGCCGGGGAGCTGTTTTTT. Translating it yields CASSQDMGAGELFF.

There are a few counts of this clone. CDR3 loop: CASSSSRDRDSGANVLTF. CDR3 bases: TGTGCCAGCAGTTCCTCCCGGGACAGGGACTCTGGGGCCAACGTCCTGACTTTC. This chain uses TRBV6-2 or TRBV6-3 with TRBJ2-6; 9 bases align to TRBD1. Germline assignment: CDR1 MNHEY and CDR2 SVGEGT. This CDR3 spans 18 amino acids. After removal of 4 bases from V and 0 bases from J, the junction contained 7 bases not matched to a gene.

This clone has just one count. The chain employs TRBV19 and TRBJ2-7; no firm D call. CDR3 length: 14 residues. V lost 1 base and J 3 bases, leaving 10 bases between the germline ends. Germline-derived CDR1 and CDR2 are LNHDA and SQIVND (reference sequence). The CDR3 spells CASSIGNEIYEQYF. The CDR3 DNA reads TGTGCCAGTAGTATAGGTAACGAGATCTACGAGCAGTACTTC.

This clone was seen only once. Other DNA sequences in the sample encode the same CDR3. This chain uses TRBV10-3 with TRBJ1-2; 7 nucleotides match TRBD1. After removal of 3 bases from V and 5 bases from J, the junction contained 0 bases not matched to a gene. Germline CDR1 ENHRY, CDR2 SYGVKD. The CDR3 contains 12 residues. This chain's CDR3 is CAISEQGYGYTF. As DNA, the CDR3 is TGTGCCATCAGTGAACAGGGGTATGGCTACACCTTC.

The chain couples TRBV11-3 to TRBJ2-7; D is unresolved. The V end lost 3 bases, the J end lost 5 bases, and 14 bases lay between the germline ends. Germline CDR1 reads SGHNT; CDR2 reads YENEEA. This CDR3 is built from 14 residues. The CDR3 DNA is TGTGCCAGCAGCTTGACACGGTTTTGGGACGAGCAGTACTTC. Translating it yields CASSLTRFWDEQYF.

The rearrangement uses TRBV18 and TRBJ1-2; 8 nucleotides align to TRBD1. This CDR3 is 16 amino acids long. V was clipped by 6 bases and J by 4 bases; unmatched bases: 13. Germline V gene sequence: CDR1 KGHSH, CDR2 LQKENI. CDR3 nucleotide sequence: TGTGCCAGCTCCCAGGGGATGCAGGGGGCTGCCTATGGCTACACCTTC. It codes for CASSQGMQGAAYGYTF.

This rearrangement joins TRBV4-2 to TRBJ2-7, with 7 bases fitting TRBD2. V dropped 3 bases and J dropped 0; count of bases not matched to a gene: 11. CDR1 is LGHNA, CDR2 YNFKEQ, per germline. The CDR3 contains 17 residues. This chain's CDR3 is CASSHPGGPMPSYEQYF. DNA for the CDR3: TGTGCCAGCAGCCACCCGGGGGGTCCTATGCCCTCCTACGAGCAGTACTTC.

This chain connects TRBV20-1 to TRBJ1-5; tentative D call: TRBD1 (6 bases). The ends were cut back, 3 bases at V and 7 bases at J, with 13 bases in the middle. Germline V gene sequence: CDR1 DFQATT, CDR2 SNEGSKA (reference sequence). The length of the CDR3 is 13 residues. CDR3 sequence: CSASIGGRQPQHF. The CDR3 coding sequence is TGCAGTGCTAGTATAGGGGGTCGGCAGCCCCAGCATTTT.

Here the CDR3 DNA reads TGTGCCAGCAGCTTTACAGGGGGCGCGAATGAGCAGTTCTTC. Translating it yields CASSFTGGANEQFF. The chain is built from TRBV7-2 and TRBJ2-1; 9 bases are shared with TRBD1. Germline CDR1 is SGHTA and CDR2 is FQGNSA. The trim removed 3 bases at V and 7 bases at J, leaving 4 bases unmatched. This CDR3 has 14 residues.

The genes are TRBV11-2 and TRBJ2-5; 10 bases line up with TRBD2. Germline assignment: CDR1 SGHAT and CDR2 FQNNGV. The CDR3 extends over 14 amino acids. Trimming at V came to 4 bases and at J to 7 bases, leaving 6 bases not matched to a gene. The CDR3 DNA is TGTGCCAGCAGCTCCTCAGCGGGAGGGGGGACCCAGTACTTC. The encoded protein is CASSSSAGGGTQYF.

The chain joins TRBV5-1 to TRBJ2-5; maybe TRBD2 (6 bases). Trimming shortened V by 4 bases and J by 4 bases, and 17 bases separated the two germline ends. Germline CDR1 and CDR2: SGHRS and YFSETQ. CDR3 length equals 15 residues. The CDR3 coding sequence is TGCGCCAGCAGCGTTATCAGCGGGCCTCGAGAGACCCAGTACTTC. This translates into CASSVISGPRETQYF.

This clone has only a few counts. This rearrangement joins TRBV19 to TRBJ1-2; the D gene is possibly TRBD1 (6 bases). Germline V lookup: CDR1 LNHDA, CDR2 SQIVND (reference sequence). The CDR3 consists of 13 residues. The V gene lost 1 base and the J gene lost 8 bases, with 11 bases spanning the gap. The CDR3 bases are TGTGCCAGTAGTATAGCACAGGGTGGAGGCTACACCTTC. Amino acid sequence: CASSIAQGGGYTF.

The V call is TRBV7-2, the J call TRBJ1-4, with D perhaps TRBD1 (5 bases). CDR1 is SGHTA, CDR2 FQGNSA, per germline. Trimming pared 5 bases from V and 5 bases from J, leaving 12 bases between. The CDR3 is 14 residues long. The chain's CDR3 is CASSRSGSNEKLFF. The CDR3 DNA follows: TGTGCCAGCAGCCGCTCAGGGTCGAATGAAAAACTGTTTTTT.

This sequence joins TRBV28 and TRBJ1-5, with a weak D call TRBD1 (5 bases). V was pared by 8 bases and J by 6 bases, with 17 bases between. The length of the CDR3 is 14 residues. Germline CDR1 MDHEN, CDR2 SYDVKM. CDR3 in amino acids: CASGTGGYGQPQHF. The CDR3 region has the DNA TGTGCCAGCGGAACGGGGGGGTACGGTCAGCCCCAGCATTTT.

The chain employs TRBV11-2 and TRBJ2-7; TRBD1 aligns across 10 bases. This CDR3 region has 15 residues. The germline CDR1 and CDR2 sequences are SGHAT and FQNNGV. The trim removed 4 bases at V and 3 bases at J, leaving 6 bases unmatched. The CDR3 bases are TGTGCCAGCAGCTACCCGGGACAGGGGATCTACGAGCAGTACTTC. This gives the protein CASSYPGQGIYEQYF.

The chain employs TRBV4-3 and TRBJ2-2; TRBD2 might be the D (6 bases). The CDR3 totals 16 residues. The germline V gene has CDR1 LGHNA and CDR2 YSLEER. Trimming took 0 bases from V and 3 from J, leaving 11 bases between them. DNA of the CDR3: TGCGCCAGCAGCCAAGATACTAGCAAGTACACCGGGGAGCTGTTTTTT. It is translated as CASSQDTSKYTGELFF.

This sequence joins TRBV3-1 (or the pseudogene TRBV3-2) and TRBJ1-2; weak D call: TRBD1 (5 bases). This CDR3 has 15 residues. V lost 3 bases, J lost 2 bases, and 13 bases lay in between. Germline-derived CDR1 and CDR2 are LGHDT and YNNKEL (reference sequence). The CDR3 protein is CASSQDMGLNYGYTF. CDR3 bases: TGTGCCAGCAGCCAGGACATGGGGCTAAACTATGGCTACACCTTC.

This clone showed up just once. The V gene is TRBV19, the J gene TRBJ1-1; weak D call: TRBD1 (5 bases). V was clipped by 6 bases and J by 1 base, with 18 bases between them. The CDR3 has 16 amino acids. CDR1 is LNHDA, CDR2 SQIVND, per germline (reference sequence). The CDR3 protein is CASSTGVAGKNTEAFF. The CDR3 nucleotides are TGTGCCAGTAGCACCGGCGTGGCAGGGAAGAACACTGAAGCTTTCTTT.

With respect to this clone: Compared with germline, one end of the junction differs, possibly owing to a read error. This chain uses TRBV10-3 with TRBJ2-5; 8 positions agree with TRBD2. Germline CDR1 reads ENHRY; CDR2 reads SYGVKD. The CDR3 consists of 14 residues. CDR3 nucleotide sequence: TGTGCCATCAGTGAACCGGGAGGGCAAGGGACCCAGTACTTC. The encoded protein is CAISEPGGQGTQYF.

The chain couples TRBV27 to TRBJ1-6; D is possibly TRBD1 (5 bases). The germline V gene has CDR1 MNHEY and CDR2 SMNVEV (reference sequence). V lost 4 bases and J lost 8, with 15 bases in between. The CDR3 spans 15 residues. This CDR3 is CASSWAPQGHSPLHF. CDR3 DNA: TGTGCCAGCAGTTGGGCCCCCCAGGGCCATTCACCCCTCCACTTT.

The chain has TRBV6-5 and TRBJ1-6; 7 nucleotides align to TRBD1. This CDR3 is built from 15 residues. V shed 6 bases, J shed 9 bases, and the junction held 11 bases outside the gene matches. The germline CDR1 and CDR2 sequences are MNHEY and SVGAGI. This CDR3 reads CASRAGDRVTSPLHF. The CDR3 DNA follows: TGTGCCAGCAGAGCGGGTGACAGGGTTACTTCACCCCTCCACTTT.

This rearrangement joins TRBV9 to TRBJ2-7; D possibly corresponds to TRBD1 (6 bases). The V end lost 4 bases, the J end lost 7 bases, and 18 bases lay between the germline ends. The CDR3 spans 14 residues. Germline-derived CDR1 and CDR2 are SGDLS and YYNGEE. The CDR3 DNA sequence: TGTGCCAGCAGCCCCCTTGGGACACCGAAAGAGCAGTACTTC. Translation: CASSPLGTPKEQYF.

The chain joins TRBV19 to TRBJ2-2; perhaps TRBD1 as D (5 bases). Germline loops: CDR1 LNHDA, CDR2 SQIVND (reference sequence). Trimming removed 5 bases at V and 4 bases at J, with 8 bases between. The CDR3 is made up of 13 amino acids. DNA of the CDR3: TGTGCCAGTAGTTTTGGGGCCACCGGGGAGCTGTTTTTT. Translation: CASSFGATGELFF.

This clone was seen only a few times. The gene calls are TRBV4-1 and TRBJ1-6, with TRBD1 identical over 9 bases. V shed 3 bases, J shed 19 bases, and the junction held 10 bases outside the gene matches. CDR3 length: 13 amino acids. Germline V gene sequence: CDR1 MGHRA, CDR2 YSYEKL. The CDR3 nucleotides are TGCGCCAGCAGCCATCCGGGACAGGGAAGGGCTCACTTT. Translating it yields CASSHPGQGRAHF.